A selection of T cell receptor beta chains follows, all from one sample in a study of cytomegalovirus exposure and HLA in healthy donors. The repertoire was sequenced with immunoSEQ multiplex PCR; TCRdb's copy has only in-frame clones and lacks some. Found here are some 150,000 clones, around three fifths of them singletons; the top ten hold approximately 2.9%. The sample taken for sequencing was PBMCs. The receptors were gathered from a woman aged 25 to 39 in good health and CMV-seropositive. Each CDR3 is given with its conserved first and last residue. The D gene is left open where the match is weak. For some rows the clone size is stated as once, few or many, or as a class when expanded; others skip it.

clone_size: NA
j_call: TRBJ2-3
d_call: NA
v_call: TRBV5-1
cdr3_aa: CASSLALAGASTDTQYF
cdr3_nt: TGCGCCAGCAGCTTGGCCTTGGCGGGGGCTAGCACAGATACGCAGTATTTT

clone_size: NA
j_call: TRBJ1-1
d_call: NA
v_call: TRBV29-1
cdr3_aa: CSVRRGQAEAFF
cdr3_nt: TGCAGCGTCAGGAGGGGCCAAGCTGAAGCTTTCTTT

clone_size: NA
j_call: TRBJ1-6
d_call: NA
v_call: TRBV29-1
cdr3_aa: CSVKAGASSPLHF
cdr3_nt: TGCAGCGTGAAGGCGGGGGCGAGTTCACCCCTCCACTTT

clone_size: NA
j_call: TRBJ1-1
d_call: NA
v_call: TRBV2
cdr3_aa: CASRGTGMVTEAFF
cdr3_nt: TGTGCCAGCCGGGGAACAGGGATGGTCACTGAAGCTTTCTTT

clone_size: once
j_call: TRBJ2-7
d_call: NA
v_call: TRBV7-2
cdr3_aa: CASSSIPRGRPYEQYF
cdr3_nt: TGTGCCAGCAGCTCCATCCCAAGGGGCCGGCCCTACGAGCAGTACTTC

clone_size: NA
j_call: TRBJ2-7
d_call: NA
v_call: TRBV19
cdr3_aa: CASAGLSDEQYF
cdr3_nt: TGTGCCAGCGCAGGACTATCCGACGAGCAGTACTTC

clone_size: NA
j_call: TRBJ1-1
d_call: NA
v_call: TRBV7-9
cdr3_aa: CASSLDLGADTEAFF
cdr3_nt: TGTGCCAGCAGCCTTGATTTAGGGGCCGACACTGAAGCTTTCTTT

clone_size: NA
j_call: TRBJ2-7
d_call: NA
v_call: TRBV14
cdr3_aa: CASSQYRIHEQYF
cdr3_nt: TGTGCCAGCAGCCAGTACAGGATCCACGAGCAGTACTTC

clone_size: NA
j_call: TRBJ2-7
d_call: NA
v_call: TRBV15
cdr3_aa: CATSRPGYEQYF
cdr3_nt: TGTGCCACCAGCAGGCCGGGCTACGAGCAGTACTTC

clone_size: NA
j_call: TRBJ2-3
d_call: NA
v_call: TRBV5-4
cdr3_aa: CASSLALGGLTDTQYF
cdr3_nt: TGTGCCAGCAGCTTGGCCTTAGGCGGCCTCACAGATACGCAGTATTTT

clone_size: few
j_call: TRBJ2-3
d_call: TRBD1
v_call: TRBV5-1
cdr3_aa: CASSVRQGFLTDTQYF
cdr3_nt: TGCGCCAGCAGCGTTAGACAGGGGTTCCTCACAGATACGCAGTATTTT

clone_size: few
j_call: TRBJ1-2
d_call: TRBD1
v_call: TRBV19
cdr3_aa: CASSADRGDYGYTF
cdr3_nt: TGTGCCAGTAGTGCGGACAGGGGCGACTATGGCTACACCTTC

clone_size: NA
j_call: TRBJ1-6
d_call: NA
v_call: TRBV2
cdr3_aa: CASSRTSSYNSPLHF
cdr3_nt: TGTGCCAGCAGTCGTACGAGCTCCTATAATTCACCCCTCCACTTT

clone_size: NA
j_call: TRBJ2-1
d_call: NA
v_call: TRBV29-1
cdr3_aa: CSVEVSQGNEQFF
cdr3_nt: TGCAGCGTTGAAGTATCGCAGGGAAATGAGCAGTTCTTC

clone_size: NA
j_call: TRBJ1-5
d_call: NA
v_call: TRBV10-3
cdr3_aa: CAISEEGEPHPNSNQPQHF
cdr3_nt: TGTGCCATCAGTGAGGAGGGAGAGCCCCATCCCAATAGCAATCAGCCCCAGCATTTT

clone_size: NA
j_call: TRBJ1-6
d_call: NA
v_call: TRBV28
cdr3_aa: CASSLVQTYSPLHF
cdr3_nt: TGTGCCAGCAGTTTGGTACAGACATATTCACCCCTCCACTTT

clone_size: once
j_call: TRBJ2-2
d_call: TRBD2
v_call: TRBV10-1
cdr3_aa: CASSDLAGGPSAPGELFF
cdr3_nt: TGCGCCAGCAGTGATCTAGCGGGAGGGCCGAGTGCACCCGGGGAGCTGTTTTTT

clone_size: few
j_call: TRBJ2-5
d_call: NA
v_call: TRBV10-3
cdr3_aa: CAIGAQQETQYF
cdr3_nt: TGTGCCATCGGGGCCCAACAAGAGACCCAGTACTTC

clone_size: NA
j_call: TRBJ2-5
d_call: NA
v_call: TRBV29-1
cdr3_aa: CSVLRGSQETQYF
cdr3_nt: TGCAGCGTCCTCCGGGGGAGTCAAGAGACCCAGTACTTC

clone_size: NA
j_call: TRBJ2-3
d_call: TRBD2
v_call: TRBV27
cdr3_aa: CASRAPAQLIAGGRTDTQYF
cdr3_nt: TGTGCCAGCAGGGCCCCCGCACAGTTAATAGCGGGGGGGCGCACAGATACGCAGTATTTT

clone_size: NA
j_call: TRBJ1-2
d_call: NA
v_call: TRBV30
cdr3_aa: CAWSQGTYGYTF
cdr3_nt: TGTGCCTGGAGTCAGGGGACCTATGGCTACACCTTC

clone_size: NA
j_call: TRBJ1-4
d_call: NA
v_call: TRBV2
cdr3_aa: CASSEAPQGKLFF
cdr3_nt: TGTGCCAGCAGTGAAGCACCGCAGGGAAAACTGTTTTTT

clone_size: NA
j_call: TRBJ1-3
d_call: NA
v_call: TRBV29-1
cdr3_aa: CSVARQQDPGNTIYF
cdr3_nt: TGCAGCGTGGCCAGACAGCAAGACCCTGGAAACACCATATATTTT

clone_size: NA
j_call: TRBJ1-5
d_call: TRBD1
v_call: TRBV7-9
cdr3_aa: CASSRTGGGQPQHF
cdr3_nt: TGTGCCAGCAGCCGAACAGGGGGCGGACAGCCCCAGCATTTT

clone_size: NA
j_call: TRBJ2-5
d_call: TRBD2
v_call: TRBV7-8
cdr3_aa: CASSPGLAEETQYF
cdr3_nt: TGTGCCAGCAGCCCGGGGCTAGCGGAAGAGACCCAGTACTTC

clone_size: NA
j_call: TRBJ2-1
d_call: TRBD2
v_call: TRBV30
cdr3_aa: CAWSDRLAEYNEQFF
cdr3_nt: TGTGCCTGGAGTGATCGACTAGCGGAATACAATGAGCAGTTCTTC

clone_size: NA
j_call: TRBJ1-2
d_call: TRBD1
v_call: TRBV5-1
cdr3_aa: CASSLGQGSGYTF
cdr3_nt: TGCGCCAGCAGCTTGGGACAGGGGTCGGGCTACACCTTC

clone_size: NA
j_call: TRBJ2-4
d_call: TRBD2
v_call: TRBV7-9
cdr3_aa: CASGRLADAKNIQYF
cdr3_nt: TGTGCCAGCGGTAGACTAGCGGACGCCAAAAACATTCAGTACTTC

clone_size: NA
j_call: TRBJ2-3
d_call: TRBD2
v_call: TRBV9
cdr3_aa: CASSEGTSADTQYF
cdr3_nt: TGTGCCAGCAGTGAGGGGACTAGTGCAGATACGCAGTATTTT